This TCR beta chain was recovered during a study of cytomegalovirus exposure and HLA in healthy donors. Deletions cut 2 bases from V and 7 bases from J, with 22 bases between. CDR3 length: 16 residues. The V gene's germline CDR1 is GTSNPN and CDR2 SVGIG (reference sequence). Primers: 60 Vbeta forward and 13 Jbeta reverse. Sequencing used immunoSEQ multiplex PCR; TCRdb keeps in-frame clones, though not all of them. The sample lists about 120,000 clones, around 81% seen once, with 2.2% in the top ten. Material for sequencing was PBMCs. The chain uses TRBV30 and TRBJ2-3; a weak D match, TRBD1 (5 bases). The clonotype comes from a middle-aged woman in good health and CMV-seronegative. CDR3 bases: TGTGCCTGGAGTCCCTCCTTCGTAGGGGCGCCTCATACGCAGTATTTT. Translated: CAWSPSFVGAPHTQYF.